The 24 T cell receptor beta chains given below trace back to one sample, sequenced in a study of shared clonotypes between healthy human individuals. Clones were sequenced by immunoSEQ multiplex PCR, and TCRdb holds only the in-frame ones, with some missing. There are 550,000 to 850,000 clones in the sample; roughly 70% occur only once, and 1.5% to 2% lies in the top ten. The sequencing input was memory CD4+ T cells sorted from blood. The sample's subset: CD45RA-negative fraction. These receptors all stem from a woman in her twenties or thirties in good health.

CDR3 coding DNA: TGCGCCAGCAGCCAAGCCCCGTCCACTAGCGGGAGTAATGAGCAGTTCTTC. It codes for CASSQAPSTSGSNEQFF. This chain links TRBV4-1 with TRBJ2-1; TRBD2 aligns across 11 bases. V was pared by 1 base and J by 7 bases, with 9 bases of the junction left unmatched. The CDR3 consists of 17 residues. Germline V lookup: CDR1 MGHRA, CDR2 YSYEKL.

CDR3 DNA sequence: TGTGCCATCAGTGGGGGACCCGGGGAGCTGTTTTTT. The encoded protein is CAISGGPGELFF. J is TRBJ2-2 and V is TRBV10-3; perhaps D is TRBD1 or TRBD2 (5 bases each). V shed 4 bases and J shed 6 bases, with 6 bases lying between them. CDR3 length: 12 residues. Per germline, CDR1 ENHRY and CDR2 SYGVKD.

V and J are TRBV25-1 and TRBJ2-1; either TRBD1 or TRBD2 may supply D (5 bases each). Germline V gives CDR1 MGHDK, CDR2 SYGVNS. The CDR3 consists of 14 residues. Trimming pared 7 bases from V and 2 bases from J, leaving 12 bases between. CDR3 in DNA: TGTGCCAGCACCGGGCTGGGGGCCTACAATGAGCAGTTCTTC. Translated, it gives CASTGLGAYNEQFF.

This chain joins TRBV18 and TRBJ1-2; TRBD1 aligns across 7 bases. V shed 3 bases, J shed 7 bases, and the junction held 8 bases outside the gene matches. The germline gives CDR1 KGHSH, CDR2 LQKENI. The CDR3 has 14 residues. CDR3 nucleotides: TGTGCCAGCTCACCGGGGGACAGTTCCCGTGGCTACACCTTC. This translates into CASSPGDSSRGYTF.

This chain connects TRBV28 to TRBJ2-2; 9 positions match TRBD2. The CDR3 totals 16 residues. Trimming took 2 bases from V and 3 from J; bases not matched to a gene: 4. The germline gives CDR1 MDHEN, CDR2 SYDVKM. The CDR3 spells CASSLRIAGDTGELFF. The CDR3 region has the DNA TGTGCCAGCAGTTTACGGATAGCGGGAGACACCGGGGAGCTGTTTTTT. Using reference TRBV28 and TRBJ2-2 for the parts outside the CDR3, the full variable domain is DVKVTQSSRYLVKRTGEKVFLECVQDMDHENMFWYRQDPGLGLRLIYFSYDVKMKEKGDIPEGYSVSREKKERFSLILESASTNQTSMYLCASSLRIAGDTGELFFGEGSRLTVL.

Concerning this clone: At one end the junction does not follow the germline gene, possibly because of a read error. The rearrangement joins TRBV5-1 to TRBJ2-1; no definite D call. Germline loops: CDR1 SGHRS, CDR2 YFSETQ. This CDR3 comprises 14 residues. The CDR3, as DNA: TGCGCCAGCAGGTTGGGCGGATCTGACAATGAGCAGTTCTTC. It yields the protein CASRLGGSDNEQFF.

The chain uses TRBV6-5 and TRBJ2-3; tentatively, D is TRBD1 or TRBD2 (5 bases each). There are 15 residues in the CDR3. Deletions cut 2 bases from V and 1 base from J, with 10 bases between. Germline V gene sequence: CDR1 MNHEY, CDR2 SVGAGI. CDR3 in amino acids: CASSYRDAGTDTQYF. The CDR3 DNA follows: TGTGCCAGCAGTTACCGGGACGCGGGCACAGATACGCAGTATTTT.

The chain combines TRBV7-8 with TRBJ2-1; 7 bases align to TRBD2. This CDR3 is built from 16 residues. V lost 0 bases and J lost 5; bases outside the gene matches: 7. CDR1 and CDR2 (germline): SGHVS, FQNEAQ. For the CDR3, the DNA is TGTGCCAGCAGCTTAGCTGGAACTAGCGTAAACAATGAGCAGTTCTTC. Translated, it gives CASSLAGTSVNNEQFF.

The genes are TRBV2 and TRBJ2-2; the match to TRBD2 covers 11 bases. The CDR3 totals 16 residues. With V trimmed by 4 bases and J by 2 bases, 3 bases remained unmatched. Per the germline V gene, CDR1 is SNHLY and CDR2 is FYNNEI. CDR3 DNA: TGTGCCAGCAGTGCGGGGACTAGCGGAAACACCGGGGAGCTGTTTTTT. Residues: CASSAGTSGNTGELFF.

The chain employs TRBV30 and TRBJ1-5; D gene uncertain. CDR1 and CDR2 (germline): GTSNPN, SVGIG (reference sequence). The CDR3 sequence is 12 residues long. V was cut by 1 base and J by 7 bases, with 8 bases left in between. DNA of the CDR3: TGTGCCTGGAGTGAAGACGGACAGCCCCAGCATTTT. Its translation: CAWSEDGQPQHF.

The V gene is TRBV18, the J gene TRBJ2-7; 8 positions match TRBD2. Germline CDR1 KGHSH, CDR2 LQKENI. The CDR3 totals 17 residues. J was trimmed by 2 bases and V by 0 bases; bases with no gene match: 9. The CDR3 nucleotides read TGTGCCAGCTCACCACCGCGGGGGGAGGGTCCTACCTACGAGCAGTACTTC. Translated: CASSPPRGEGPTYEQYF.

CDR3 amino acids: CASSQPGQSYEQYF. The CDR3 region has the DNA TGTGCCAGCAGCCAACCGGGACAATCCTACGAGCAGTACTTC. This chain links TRBV7-9 with TRBJ2-7; D possibly corresponds to TRBD1 (6 bases). The V gene's germline CDR1 is SEHNR and CDR2 FQNEAQ (reference sequence). Trimming left V 5 bases short and J 1 base short, with 12 bases between. The CDR3 has 14 amino acids.

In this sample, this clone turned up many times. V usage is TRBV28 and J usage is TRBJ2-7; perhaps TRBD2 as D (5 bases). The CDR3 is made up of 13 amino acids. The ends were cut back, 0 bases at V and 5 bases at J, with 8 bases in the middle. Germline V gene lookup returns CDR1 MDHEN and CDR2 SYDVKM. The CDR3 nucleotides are TGTGCCAGCAGTTTATGGCCCGGGGACGAGCAGTACTTC. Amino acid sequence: CASSLWPGDEQYF.

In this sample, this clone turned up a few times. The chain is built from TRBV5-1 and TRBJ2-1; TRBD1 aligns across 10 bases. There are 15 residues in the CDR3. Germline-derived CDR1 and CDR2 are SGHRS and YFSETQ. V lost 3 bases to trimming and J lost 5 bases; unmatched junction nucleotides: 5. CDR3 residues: CASSWEGTGDNEQFF. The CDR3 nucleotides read TGCGCCAGCAGCTGGGAGGGGACAGGGGACAATGAGCAGTTCTTC. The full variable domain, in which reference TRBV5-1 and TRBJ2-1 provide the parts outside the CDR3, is KAGVTQTPRYLIKTRGQQVTLSCSPISGHRSVSWYQQTPGQGLQFLFEYFSETQRNKGNFPGRFSGRQFSNSRSEMNVSTLELGDSALYLCASSWEGTGDNEQFFGPGTRLTVL.

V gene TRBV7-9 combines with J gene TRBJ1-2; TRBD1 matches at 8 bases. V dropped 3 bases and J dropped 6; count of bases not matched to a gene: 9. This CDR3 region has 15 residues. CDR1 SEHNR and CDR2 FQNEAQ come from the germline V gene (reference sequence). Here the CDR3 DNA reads TGTGCCAGCAGCTTGACAGGGGATGCCACTAATGGCTACACCTTC. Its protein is CASSLTGDATNGYTF.

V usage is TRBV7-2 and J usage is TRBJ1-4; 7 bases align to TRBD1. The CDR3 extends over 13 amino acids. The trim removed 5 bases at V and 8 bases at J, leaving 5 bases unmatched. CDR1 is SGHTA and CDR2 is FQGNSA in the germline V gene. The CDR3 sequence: CASSPKTGEKLFF. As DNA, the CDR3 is TGTGCCAGCAGCCCAAAGACAGGGGAAAAACTGTTTTTT.

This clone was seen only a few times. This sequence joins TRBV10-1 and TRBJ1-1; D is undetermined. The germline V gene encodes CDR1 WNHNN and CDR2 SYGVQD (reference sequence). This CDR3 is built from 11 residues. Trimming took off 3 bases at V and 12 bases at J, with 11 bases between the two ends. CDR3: CASSDQMMTFF. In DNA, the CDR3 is TGCGCCAGCAGTGACCAGATGATGACTTTCTTT.

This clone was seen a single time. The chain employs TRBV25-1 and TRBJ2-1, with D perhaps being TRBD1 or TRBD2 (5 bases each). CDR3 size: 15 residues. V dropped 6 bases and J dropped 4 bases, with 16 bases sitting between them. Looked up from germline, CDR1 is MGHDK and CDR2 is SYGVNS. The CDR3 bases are TGTGCCAGCAGCGGGGACCGTAATTTATACAATGAGCAGTTCTTC. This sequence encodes CASSGDRNLYNEQFF.

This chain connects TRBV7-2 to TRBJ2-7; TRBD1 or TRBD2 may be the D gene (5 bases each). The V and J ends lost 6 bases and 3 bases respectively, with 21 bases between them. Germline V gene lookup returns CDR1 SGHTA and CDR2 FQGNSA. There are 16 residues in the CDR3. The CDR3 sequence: CASRIEGTGRNYEQYF. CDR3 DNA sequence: TGTGCCAGCAGAATAGAGGGAACAGGACGGAACTACGAGCAGTACTTC. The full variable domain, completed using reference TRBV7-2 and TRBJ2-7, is GAGVSQSPSNKVTEKGKDVELRCDPISGHTALYWYRQSLGQGLEFLIYFQGNSAPDKSGLPSDRFSAERTGGSVSTLTIQRTQQEDSAVYLCASRIEGTGRNYEQYFGPGTRLTVT.

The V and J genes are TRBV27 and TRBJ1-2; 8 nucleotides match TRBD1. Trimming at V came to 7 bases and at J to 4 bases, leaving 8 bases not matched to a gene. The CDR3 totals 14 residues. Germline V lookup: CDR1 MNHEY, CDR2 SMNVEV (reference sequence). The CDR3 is CASTRTGRTYGYTF. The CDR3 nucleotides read TGTGCCAGCACAAGGACAGGGAGGACCTATGGCTACACCTTC.

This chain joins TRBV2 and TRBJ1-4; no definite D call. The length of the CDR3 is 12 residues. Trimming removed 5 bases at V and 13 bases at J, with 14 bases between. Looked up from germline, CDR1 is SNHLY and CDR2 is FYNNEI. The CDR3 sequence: CASSTGQTRLFF. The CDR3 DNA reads TGTGCCAGCAGTACCGGGCAGACTCGACTGTTTTTT.

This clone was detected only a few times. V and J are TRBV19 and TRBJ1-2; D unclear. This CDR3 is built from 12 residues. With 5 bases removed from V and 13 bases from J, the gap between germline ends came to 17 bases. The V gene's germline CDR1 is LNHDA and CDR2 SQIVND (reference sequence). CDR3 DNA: TGTGCCAGTAGTCAGCCCCCGAAGCAAAGCACCTTC. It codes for CASSQPPKQSTF.

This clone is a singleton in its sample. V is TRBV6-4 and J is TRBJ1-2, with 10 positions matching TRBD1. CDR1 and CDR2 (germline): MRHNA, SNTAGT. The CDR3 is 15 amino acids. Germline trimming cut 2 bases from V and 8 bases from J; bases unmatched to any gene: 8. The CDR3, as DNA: TGTGCCAGCAGTGACCAGCCGGGACAGGGGTACGGCTACACCTTC. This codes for CASSDQPGQGYGYTF.

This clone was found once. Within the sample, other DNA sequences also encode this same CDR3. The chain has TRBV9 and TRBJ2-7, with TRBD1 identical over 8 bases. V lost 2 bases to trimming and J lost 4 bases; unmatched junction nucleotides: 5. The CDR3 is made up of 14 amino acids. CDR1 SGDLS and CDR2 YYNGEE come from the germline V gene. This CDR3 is CASSVGQGWYEQYF. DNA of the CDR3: TGTGCCAGCAGCGTCGGACAGGGTTGGTACGAGCAGTACTTC. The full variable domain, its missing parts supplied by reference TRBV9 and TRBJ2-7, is DSGVTQTPKHLITATGQRVTLRCSPRSGDLSVYWYQQSLDQGLQFLIQYYNGEERAKGNILERFSAQQFPDLHSELNLSSLELGDSALYFCASSVGQGWYEQYFGPGTRLTVT.